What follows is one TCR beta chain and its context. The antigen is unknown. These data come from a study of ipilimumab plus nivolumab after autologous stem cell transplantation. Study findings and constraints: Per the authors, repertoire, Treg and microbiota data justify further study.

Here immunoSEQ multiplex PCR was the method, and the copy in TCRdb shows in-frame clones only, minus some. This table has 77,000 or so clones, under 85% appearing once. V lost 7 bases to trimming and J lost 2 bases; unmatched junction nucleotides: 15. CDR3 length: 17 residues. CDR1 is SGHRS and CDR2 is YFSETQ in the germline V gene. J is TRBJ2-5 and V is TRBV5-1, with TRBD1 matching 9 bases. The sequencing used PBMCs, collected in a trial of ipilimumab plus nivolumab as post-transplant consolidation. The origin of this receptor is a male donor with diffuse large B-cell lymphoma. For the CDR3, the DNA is TGCGCCAGCGGGGGGTTGACAGGGGGATATCTACAAGAGACCCAGTACTTC. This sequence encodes CASGGLTGGYLQETQYF.